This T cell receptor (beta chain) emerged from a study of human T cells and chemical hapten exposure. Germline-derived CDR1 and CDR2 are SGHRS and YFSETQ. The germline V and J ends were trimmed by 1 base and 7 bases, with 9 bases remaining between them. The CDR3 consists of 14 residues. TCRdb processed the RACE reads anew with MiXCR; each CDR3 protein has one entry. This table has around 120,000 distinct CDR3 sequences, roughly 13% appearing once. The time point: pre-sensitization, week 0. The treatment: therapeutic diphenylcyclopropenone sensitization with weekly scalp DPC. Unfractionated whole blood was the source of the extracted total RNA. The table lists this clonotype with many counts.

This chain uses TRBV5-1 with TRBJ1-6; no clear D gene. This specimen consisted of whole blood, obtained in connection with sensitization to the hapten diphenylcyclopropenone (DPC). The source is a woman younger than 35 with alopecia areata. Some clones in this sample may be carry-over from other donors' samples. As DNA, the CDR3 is TGCGCCAGCAGCTTGTACCGGAACAATTCACCCCTCCACTTT. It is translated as CASSLYRNNSPLHF.